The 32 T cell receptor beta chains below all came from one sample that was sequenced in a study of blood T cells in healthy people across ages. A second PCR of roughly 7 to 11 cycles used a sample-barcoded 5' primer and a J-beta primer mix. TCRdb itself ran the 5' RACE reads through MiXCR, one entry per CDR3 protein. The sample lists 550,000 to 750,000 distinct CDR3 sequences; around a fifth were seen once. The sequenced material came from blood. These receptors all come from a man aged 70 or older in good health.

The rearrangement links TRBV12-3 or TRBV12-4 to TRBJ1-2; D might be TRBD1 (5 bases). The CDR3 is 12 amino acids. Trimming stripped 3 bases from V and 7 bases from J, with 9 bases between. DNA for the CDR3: TGTGCCAGCAGTTTCAGGGAAACTGGCTACACCTTC. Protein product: CASSFRETGYTF.

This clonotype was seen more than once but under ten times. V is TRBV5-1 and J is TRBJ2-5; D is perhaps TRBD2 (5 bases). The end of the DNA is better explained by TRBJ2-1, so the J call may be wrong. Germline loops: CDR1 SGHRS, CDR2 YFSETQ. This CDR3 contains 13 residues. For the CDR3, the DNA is TGCGCCAGCAGCCTAACTAGGAACAATGAGCAGTTCTTC. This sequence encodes CASSLTRNNEQFF.

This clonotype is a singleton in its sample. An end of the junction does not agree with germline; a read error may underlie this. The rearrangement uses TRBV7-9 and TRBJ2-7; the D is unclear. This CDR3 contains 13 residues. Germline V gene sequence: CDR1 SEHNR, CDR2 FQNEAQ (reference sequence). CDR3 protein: CAGSRGTSYEQYF. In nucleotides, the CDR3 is TGTGCCGGCAGCAGAGGTACATCCTACGAGCAGTACTTC.

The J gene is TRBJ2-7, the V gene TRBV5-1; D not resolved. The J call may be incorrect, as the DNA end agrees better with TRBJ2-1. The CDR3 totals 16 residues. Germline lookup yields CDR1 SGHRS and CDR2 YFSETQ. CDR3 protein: CASIESPQPSYNEQFF. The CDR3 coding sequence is TGCGCCAGCATAGAATCGCCTCAACCGAGTTACAATGAGCAGTTCTTC.

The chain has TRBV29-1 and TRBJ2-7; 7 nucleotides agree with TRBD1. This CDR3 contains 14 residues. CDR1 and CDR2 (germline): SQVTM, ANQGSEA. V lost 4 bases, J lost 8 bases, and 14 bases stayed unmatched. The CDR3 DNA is TGCAGCGTTGGATTGGGGACAGTCCATCTCCAGCAGTACTTC. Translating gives CSVGLGTVHLQQYF.

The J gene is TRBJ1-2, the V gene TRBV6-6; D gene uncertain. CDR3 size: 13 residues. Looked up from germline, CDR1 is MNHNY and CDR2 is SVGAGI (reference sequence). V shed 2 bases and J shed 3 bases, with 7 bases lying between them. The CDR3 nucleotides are TGTGCCAGCAGTTACGACTCATACTATGGCTACACCTTC. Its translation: CASSYDSYYGYTF.

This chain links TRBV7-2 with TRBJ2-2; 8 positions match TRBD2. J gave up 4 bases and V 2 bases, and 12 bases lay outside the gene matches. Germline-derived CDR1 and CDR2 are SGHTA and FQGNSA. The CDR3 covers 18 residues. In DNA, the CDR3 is TGTGCCAGCAGCTTAATGGCCCCGGCGGGAGGAACCACCGGGGAGCTGTTTTTT. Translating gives CASSLMAPAGGTTGELFF. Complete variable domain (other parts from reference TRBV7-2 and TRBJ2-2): GAGVSQSPSNKVTEKGKDVELRCDPISGHTALYWYRQSLGQGLEFLIYFQGNSAPDKSGLPSDRFSAERTGGSVSTLTIQRTQQEDSAVYLCASSLMAPAGGTTGELFFGEGSRLTVL.

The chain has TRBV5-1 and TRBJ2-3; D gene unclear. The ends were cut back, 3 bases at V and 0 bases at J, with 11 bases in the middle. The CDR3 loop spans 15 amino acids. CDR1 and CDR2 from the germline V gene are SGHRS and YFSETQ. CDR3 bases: TGCGCCAGCAGCTCCCTTCCGTATAGCACAGATACGCAGTATTTT. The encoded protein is CASSSLPYSTDTQYF.

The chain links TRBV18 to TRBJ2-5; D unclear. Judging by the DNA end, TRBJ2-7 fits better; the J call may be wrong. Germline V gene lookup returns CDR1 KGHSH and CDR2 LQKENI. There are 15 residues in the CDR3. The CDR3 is CASSSQGSGIYEQYF. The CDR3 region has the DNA TGTGCCAGCTCCTCCCAAGGGTCTGGGATCTACGAGCAGTACTTC.

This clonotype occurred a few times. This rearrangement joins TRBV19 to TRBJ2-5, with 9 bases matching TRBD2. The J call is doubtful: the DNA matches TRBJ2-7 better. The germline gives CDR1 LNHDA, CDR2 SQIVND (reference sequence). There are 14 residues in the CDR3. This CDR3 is CASSWLAGSYEQYF. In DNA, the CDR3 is TGTGCCAGTAGTTGGCTAGCGGGATCTTACGAGCAGTACTTC.

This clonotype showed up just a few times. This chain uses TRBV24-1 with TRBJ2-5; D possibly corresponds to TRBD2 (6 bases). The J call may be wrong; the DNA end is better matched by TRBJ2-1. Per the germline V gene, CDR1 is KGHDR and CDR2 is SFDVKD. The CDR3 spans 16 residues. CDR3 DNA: TGTGCCACCAGTGATTTCCGGGAGCCATGGGACAATGAGCAGTTCTTC. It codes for CATSDFREPWDNEQFF.

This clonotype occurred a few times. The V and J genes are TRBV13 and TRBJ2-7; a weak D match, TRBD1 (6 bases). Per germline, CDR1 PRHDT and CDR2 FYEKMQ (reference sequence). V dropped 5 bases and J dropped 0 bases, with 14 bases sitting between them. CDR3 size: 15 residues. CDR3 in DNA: TGTGCCAGCAGCCGCTACAGGGCCATCTCCTACGAGCAGTACTTC. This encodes CASSRYRAISYEQYF.

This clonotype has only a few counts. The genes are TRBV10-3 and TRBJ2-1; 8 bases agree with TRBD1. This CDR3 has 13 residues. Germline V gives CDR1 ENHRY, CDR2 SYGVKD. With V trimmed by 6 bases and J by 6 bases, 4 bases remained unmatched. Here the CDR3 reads CAIRDRESNEQFF. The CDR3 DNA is TGTGCCATCAGGGACAGGGAGAGCAATGAGCAGTTCTTC.

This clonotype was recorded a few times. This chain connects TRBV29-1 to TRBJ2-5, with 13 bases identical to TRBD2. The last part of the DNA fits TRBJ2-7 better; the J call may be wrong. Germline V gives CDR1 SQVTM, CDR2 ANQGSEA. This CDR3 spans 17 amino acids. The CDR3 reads CSVPGLAGPTGSYEQYF. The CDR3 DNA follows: TGCAGCGTACCGGGACTAGCGGGACCCACCGGATCCTACGAGCAGTACTTC.

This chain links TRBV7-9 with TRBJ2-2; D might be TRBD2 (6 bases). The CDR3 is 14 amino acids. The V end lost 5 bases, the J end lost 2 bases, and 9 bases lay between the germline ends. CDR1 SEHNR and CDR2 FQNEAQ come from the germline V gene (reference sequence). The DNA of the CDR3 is TGTGCCAGCAGCCGGGACTTTAACACCGGGGAGCTGTTTTTT. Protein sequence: CASSRDFNTGELFF.

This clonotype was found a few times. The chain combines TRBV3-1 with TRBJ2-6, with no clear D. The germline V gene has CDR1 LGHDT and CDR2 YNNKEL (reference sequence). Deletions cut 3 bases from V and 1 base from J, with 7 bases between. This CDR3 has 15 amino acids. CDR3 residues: CASSQFASGANVLTF. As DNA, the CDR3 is TGTGCCAGCAGCCAGTTCGCGTCTGGGGCCAACGTCCTGACTTTC.

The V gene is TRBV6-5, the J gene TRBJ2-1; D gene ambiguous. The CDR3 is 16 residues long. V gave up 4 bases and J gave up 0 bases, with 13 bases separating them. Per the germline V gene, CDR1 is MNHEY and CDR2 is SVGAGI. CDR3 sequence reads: CASSFREAPSYNEQFF. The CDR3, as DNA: TGTGCCAGCAGTTTTAGGGAAGCACCCTCCTACAATGAGCAGTTCTTC.

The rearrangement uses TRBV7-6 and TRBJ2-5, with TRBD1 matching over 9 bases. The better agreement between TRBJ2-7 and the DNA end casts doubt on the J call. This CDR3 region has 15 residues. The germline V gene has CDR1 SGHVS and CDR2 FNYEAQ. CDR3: CASSNGQGNVHEQYF. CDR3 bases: TGTGCCAGCAGCAATGGACAGGGGAATGTCCACGAGCAGTACTTC.

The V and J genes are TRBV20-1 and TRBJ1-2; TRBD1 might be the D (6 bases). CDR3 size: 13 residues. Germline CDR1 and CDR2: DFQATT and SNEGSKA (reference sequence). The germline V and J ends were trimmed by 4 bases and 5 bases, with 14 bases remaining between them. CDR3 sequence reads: CSATGQKEYGYTF. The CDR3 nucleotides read TGCAGTGCTACGGGACAAAAGGAGTATGGCTACACCTTC.

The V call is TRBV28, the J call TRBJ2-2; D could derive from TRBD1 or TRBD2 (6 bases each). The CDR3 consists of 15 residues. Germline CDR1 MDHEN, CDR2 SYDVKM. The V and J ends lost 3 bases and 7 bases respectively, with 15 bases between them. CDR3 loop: CASSLVRGRGGELFF. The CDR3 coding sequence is TGTGCCAGCAGTTTGGTCCGGGGGCGTGGCGGGGAGCTGTTTTTT. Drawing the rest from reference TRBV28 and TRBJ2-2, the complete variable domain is DVKVTQSSRYLVKRTGEKVFLECVQDMDHENMFWYRQDPGLGLRLIYFSYDVKMKEKGDIPEGYSVSREKKERFSLILESASTNQTSMYLCASSLVRGRGGELFFGEGSRLTVL.

The CDR3 loop is CSAPHPGGNTIYF. The CDR3 nucleotides are TGCAGTGCCCCACACCCTGGGGGAAACACCATATATTTT. The chain combines TRBV20-1 with TRBJ1-3; the D is unclear. Germline V gene lookup returns CDR1 DFQATT and CDR2 SNEGSKA (reference sequence). The CDR3 sequence is 13 residues long. Trimming stripped 6 bases from V and 4 bases from J, with 13 bases between.

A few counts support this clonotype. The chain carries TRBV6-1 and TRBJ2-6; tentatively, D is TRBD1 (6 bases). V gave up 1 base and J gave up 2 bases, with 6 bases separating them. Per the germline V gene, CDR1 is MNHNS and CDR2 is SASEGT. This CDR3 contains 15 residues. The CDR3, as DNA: TGTGCCAGCAGTGAAGGGACAGCTGGGGCCAACGTCCTGACTTTC. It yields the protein CASSEGTAGANVLTF.

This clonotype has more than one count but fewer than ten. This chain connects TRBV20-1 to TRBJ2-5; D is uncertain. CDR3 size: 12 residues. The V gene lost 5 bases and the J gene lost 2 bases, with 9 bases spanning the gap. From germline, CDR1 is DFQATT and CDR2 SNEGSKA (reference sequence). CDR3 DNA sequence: TGCAGTGCTGGATTCGGACAAGAGACCCAGTACTTC. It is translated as CSAGFGQETQYF.

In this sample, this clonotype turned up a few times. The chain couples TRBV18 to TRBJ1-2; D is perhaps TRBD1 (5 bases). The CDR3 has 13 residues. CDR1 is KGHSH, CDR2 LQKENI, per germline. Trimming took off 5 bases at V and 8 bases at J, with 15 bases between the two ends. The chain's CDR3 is CASSKTEEKGYTF. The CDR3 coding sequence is TGTGCCAGCTCAAAGACAGAAGAGAAGGGCTACACCTTC.

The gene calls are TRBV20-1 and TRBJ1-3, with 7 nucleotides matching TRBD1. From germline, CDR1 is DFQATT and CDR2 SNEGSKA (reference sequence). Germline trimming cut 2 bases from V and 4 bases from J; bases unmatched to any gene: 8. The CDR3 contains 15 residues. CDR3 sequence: CSARTTGLDGNTIYF. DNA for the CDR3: TGCAGTGCTAGAACGACAGGGTTAGACGGAAACACCATATATTTT.

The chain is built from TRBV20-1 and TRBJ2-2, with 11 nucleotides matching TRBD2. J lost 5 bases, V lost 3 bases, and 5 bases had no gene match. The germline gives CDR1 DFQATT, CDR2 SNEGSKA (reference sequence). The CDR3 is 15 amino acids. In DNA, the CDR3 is TGCAGTGCTAGGCTCAGACTAGCGGGGACCGGGGAGCTGTTTTTT. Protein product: CSARLRLAGTGELFF.

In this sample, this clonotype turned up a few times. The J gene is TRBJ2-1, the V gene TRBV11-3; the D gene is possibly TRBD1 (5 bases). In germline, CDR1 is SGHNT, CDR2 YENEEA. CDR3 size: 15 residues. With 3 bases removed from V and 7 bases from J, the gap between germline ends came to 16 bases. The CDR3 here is CASSFFTGALNEQFF. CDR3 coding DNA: TGTGCCAGCAGCTTCTTTACTGGGGCACTAAATGAGCAGTTCTTC.

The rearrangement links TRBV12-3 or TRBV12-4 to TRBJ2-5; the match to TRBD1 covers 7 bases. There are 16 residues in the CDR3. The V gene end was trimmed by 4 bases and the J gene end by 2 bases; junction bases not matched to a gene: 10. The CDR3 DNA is TGTGCCAGCAGTTATCCAACAGGGGCCCCTCAAGAGACCCAGTACTTC. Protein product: CASSYPTGAPQETQYF.

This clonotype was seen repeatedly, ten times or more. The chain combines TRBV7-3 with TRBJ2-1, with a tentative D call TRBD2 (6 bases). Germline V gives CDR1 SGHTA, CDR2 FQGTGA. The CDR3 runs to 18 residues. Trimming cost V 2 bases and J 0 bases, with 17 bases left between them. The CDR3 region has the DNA TGTGCCAGCAGCTTACGCCCCCGGGACTCCTTCTCCTACAATGAGCAGTTCTTC. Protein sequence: CASSLRPRDSFSYNEQFF.

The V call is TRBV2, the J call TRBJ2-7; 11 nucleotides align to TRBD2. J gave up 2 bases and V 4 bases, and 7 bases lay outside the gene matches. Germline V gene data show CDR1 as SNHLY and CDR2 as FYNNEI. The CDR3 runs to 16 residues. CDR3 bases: TGTGCCAGCAGTGGTTCTAGCGGGAGGTTGGCCTACGAGCAGTACTTC. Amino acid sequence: CASSGSSGRLAYEQYF.

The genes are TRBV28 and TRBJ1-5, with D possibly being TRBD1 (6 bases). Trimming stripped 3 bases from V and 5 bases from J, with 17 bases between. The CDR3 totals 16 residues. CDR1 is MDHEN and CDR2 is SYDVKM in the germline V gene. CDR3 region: CASSFSARGGHQPQHF. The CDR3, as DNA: TGTGCCAGCAGTTTTAGTGCCAGGGGAGGTCATCAGCCCCAGCATTTT.

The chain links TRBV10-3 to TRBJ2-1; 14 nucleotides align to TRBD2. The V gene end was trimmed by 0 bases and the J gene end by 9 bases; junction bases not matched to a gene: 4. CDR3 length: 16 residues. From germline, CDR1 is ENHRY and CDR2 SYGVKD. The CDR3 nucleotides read TGTGCCATCAGTGAGTCCCCGGGACTAGCGGGAGCTGAGCAGTTCTTC. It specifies CAISESPGLAGAEQFF.